Listed below are T cell receptor beta chains from one sample, sequenced in a study of blood T cells in healthy people across ages. MiXCR, run by TCRdb on the 5' RACE reads, gives a single entry per CDR3 protein. The sample includes a few hundred thousand distinct CDR3 sequences, about 26% of them seen just once. Sequenced input: blood. These receptors originate from a woman in her 70s in good health. Both conserved end residues are part of each CDR3. Each record gives: CDR3 DNA, CDR3 protein, V gene, clone size, D gene, J gene. D genes are given only for firm matches. Clone size, where shown, is once, few, many, or a class for clones that have expanded.

DNA: TGTGCCACTTACAGGGTCGAGCAGTACTTC; CDR3: CATYRVEQYF; V: TRBV6-1; size: -; D: -; J: TRBJ2-7
DNA: TGTGCCAGCAGTTACGGCGGGGGGCCCCTGTTGGAGACCCAGTACTTC; CDR3: CASSYGGGPLLETQYF; V: TRBV6-6; size: many; D: TRBD2; J: TRBJ2-5
DNA: TGTGCCAGCAGTAGGGAACCGGGGGTATACGAGCAGTACTTC; CDR3: CASSREPGVYEQYF; V: TRBV6-1; size: few; D: -; J: TRBJ2-7
DNA: TGCAGTGCTGCGGGGGGCGTTGTTCAGTTCTTC; CDR3: CSAAGGVVQFF; V: TRBV20-1; size: few; D: TRBD2; J: TRBJ2-1
DNA: TGCAGCGTTGCGCGATCGGGGTTGGGGGAGCAGTACTTC; CDR3: CSVARSGLGEQYF; V: TRBV29-1; size: few; D: -; J: TRBJ2-5
DNA: TGTGCCAGCACTTCCCCTGGGGCCAACGTCCTGACTTTC; CDR3: CASTSPGANVLTF; V: TRBV11-2; size: few; D: -; J: TRBJ2-6
DNA: TGCGCCAGCAGCTTGGGCTCTAGCGGCCTCCAAGAGACCCAGTACTTC; CDR3: CASSLGSSGLQETQYF; V: TRBV5-1; size: -; D: TRBD2; J: TRBJ2-5
DNA: TGTGCCAGCAGCCCTAACATGGGTCCCGGGGAGCTGTTTTTT; CDR3: CASSPNMGPGELFF; V: TRBV3-1; size: -; D: -; J: TRBJ2-2
DNA: TGTGCCAGCAGTTTAAAGTGGTACGGAGGATATGGCTACACCTTC; CDR3: CASSLKWYGGYGYTF; V: TRBV27; size: -; D: -; J: TRBJ1-2
DNA: TGCAGTGCTAGAGACCGGGACAGGTGGAATGAAAAACTGTTTTTT; CDR3: CSARDRDRWNEKLFF; V: TRBV20-1; size: -; D: TRBD1; J: TRBJ1-4
DNA: TGTGCCAGCAGCGTAGACGAGGCGGGAGGCTACACCTTC; CDR3: CASSVDEAGGYTF; V: TRBV9; size: few; D: -; J: TRBJ1-2
DNA: TGTGCCAGCAGCTTACTACAGGGGGCAAACATTCAGTACTTC; CDR3: CASSLLQGANIQYF; V: TRBV7-2; size: -; D: TRBD1; J: TRBJ2-4
DNA: TGTGCCACCAGCAGCGGCAATCAGCCCCAGCATTTT; CDR3: CATSSGNQPQHF; V: TRBV15; size: -; D: -; J: TRBJ1-5
DNA: TGTGCCAGCAGCTCCAGGGATCTCAATCAGCCCCAGCATTTT; CDR3: CASSSRDLNQPQHF; V: TRBV7-3; size: -; D: -; J: TRBJ1-5
DNA: TGCGCCAGCAGCCAAGACGGGGGGAGGCAACCCAGTTACTTC; CDR3: CASSQDGGRQPSYF; V: TRBV4-1; size: -; D: TRBD2; J: TRBJ2-5
DNA: TGTGCCAGCAGTGGATCCGGGATTCGAAAAAAAAACATTCAGTACTTC; CDR3: CASSGSGIRKKNIQYF; V: TRBV27; size: -; D: -; J: TRBJ2-4
DNA: TGTGCCAGCAGCGCTACCGGGACAGGGGCCTACGAGCAGTACTTC; CDR3: CASSATGTGAYEQYF; V: TRBV11-2; size: -; D: TRBD1; J: TRBJ2-7
DNA: TGTGCCAGCAGCTTTAGCGGGGGAGGAGAGACCCAGTACTTC; CDR3: CASSFSGGGETQYF; V: TRBV12-3/TRBV12-4; size: many; D: TRBD2; J: TRBJ2-5
DNA: TGCGCCAGCAGCCTTGCAGGGGACACCTCTGGAAACACCATATATTTT; CDR3: CASSLAGDTSGNTIYF; V: TRBV5-1; size: -; D: -; J: TRBJ1-3
DNA: TGTGCCAGCAGCCCACAGGGCGTACTAGCGGCCTCCAAGCAGTACTTC; CDR3: CASSPQGVLAASKQYF; V: TRBV7-2; size: -; D: TRBD2; J: TRBJ2-7
DNA: TGTGCCAGCACTAGGGATGCCAAAAACATTCAGTACTTC; CDR3: CASTRDAKNIQYF; V: TRBV12-3/TRBV12-4; size: -; D: -; J: TRBJ2-4
DNA: TGTGCCAGCAGTTTAAGATTGGCTCCCTACGAGCAGTACTTC; CDR3: CASSLRLAPYEQYF; V: TRBV27; size: -; D: -; J: TRBJ2-7
DNA: TGTGCCAGCAGCCAAGGCTCCCACGGGGGAGGCACTGAAGCTTTCTTT; CDR3: CASSQGSHGGGTEAFF; V: TRBV3-1; size: -; D: -; J: TRBJ1-1
DNA: TGTGCCAGCAGCTTAGACGTCGGGAATGGCTACACCTTC; CDR3: CASSLDVGNGYTF; V: TRBV11-2; size: -; D: -; J: TRBJ1-2
DNA: TGCGCCAGCAGCTTGGGGGCAGGGAGCACTGAAGCTTTCTTT; CDR3: CASSLGAGSTEAFF; V: TRBV5-1; size: few; D: -; J: TRBJ1-1
DNA: TGTGCCAGCAGCCAAGGATATGGACTCCCGGGTGAGCAGTTCTTC; CDR3: CASSQGYGLPGEQFF; V: TRBV3-1; size: few; D: -; J: TRBJ2-1
DNA: TGTGCCAGCAGTGAAGAAGAGGCACAAGGAAACACCATATATTTT; CDR3: CASSEEEAQGNTIYF; V: TRBV6-1; size: -; D: -; J: TRBJ1-3
DNA: TGCAGTGCTAGAGAAGGGCCTAGCTCAGATACGCAGTATTTT; CDR3: CSAREGPSSDTQYF; V: TRBV20-1; size: -; D: -; J: TRBJ2-3
DNA: TGTGCCAGCAGTCCCCGGACAGGCAGTATCGGCTCCGGGGAGCTGTTTTTT; CDR3: CASSPRTGSIGSGELFF; V: TRBV6-1; size: -; D: TRBD1; J: TRBJ2-2